The 17 T cell receptor beta chains listed next were all sequenced from one sample in a study of cytomegalovirus exposure and HLA in healthy donors. 13 Jbeta primers and 60 Vbeta primers were used for the PCR. The data were produced by immunoSEQ multiplex PCR, yet TCRdb's version contains in-frame clones alone and is incomplete. The table lists 95,000 to 100,000 clones, 75% of them singletons, with 8.5% to 12% in the top ten. The sample consisted of PBMCs. The receptors originated from a man aged 45-65 years in good health and CMV-seronegative.

The chain has TRBV5-1 and TRBJ2-7; the match to TRBD1 covers 9 bases. The germline V gene has CDR1 SGHRS and CDR2 YFSETQ. Unmatched junction bases numbered 14, after V lost 4 bases and J lost 6 bases. This CDR3 comprises 16 residues. CDR3 sequence: CASSQNPGTGSSEQYF. DNA for the CDR3: TGCGCCAGCAGCCAAAATCCCGGGACAGGGTCGAGCGAGCAGTACTTC.

This rearrangement joins TRBV28 to TRBJ1-5; 9 bases are shared with TRBD1. CDR3 length: 16 residues. Germline assignment: CDR1 MDHEN and CDR2 SYDVKM. Trimming cost V 6 bases and J 2 bases; bases outside gene matches: 8. CDR3 DNA sequence: TGTGCCAGCAGGCCGGGACAGGGATCCCGCAATCAGCCCCAGCATTTT. This encodes CASRPGQGSRNQPQHF.

This clone was counted a few times. This chain connects TRBV5-1 to TRBJ2-3, with 11 nucleotides matching TRBD2. CDR3 length: 17 amino acids. The V gene end was trimmed by 2 bases and the J gene end by 2 bases; junction bases not matched to a gene: 7. The germline V gene has CDR1 SGHRS and CDR2 YFSETQ. The CDR3 reads CASSFRTSGGYTDTQYF. The CDR3 DNA reads as TGCGCCAGCAGCTTTCGCACTAGCGGGGGATACACAGATACGCAGTATTTT.

The chain is built from TRBV7-2 and TRBJ1-2, with D hard to call. Germline values: CDR1 SGHTA, CDR2 FQGNSA. Between the trimmed V and J ends, which lost 6 bases and 6 bases, there was a span of 17 bases. This CDR3 has 14 residues. As DNA, the CDR3 is TGTGCCAGCAGACCCGGCGGGGTAAGGGATGGCTACACCTTC. Residues: CASRPGGVRDGYTF.

V gene TRBV6-5 combines with J gene TRBJ1-4, with D tentatively TRBD1 (5 bases). CDR1 is MNHEY, CDR2 SVGAGI, per germline. This CDR3 contains 15 residues. Trimming cost V 6 bases and J 2 bases, with 13 bases left between them. CDR3 sequence reads: CASSNRFRTNEKLFF. The CDR3 DNA follows: TGTGCCAGCAGCAACAGGTTCAGGACTAATGAAAAACTGTTTTTT.

V is TRBV30 and J is TRBJ1-2; 7 bases fit TRBD1. CDR1 and CDR2 (germline): GTSNPN, SVGIG (reference sequence). The CDR3 runs 14 residues. Trimming cost V 2 bases and J 4 bases; bases outside gene matches: 7. The CDR3 coding sequence is TGTGCCTGGAGTCTGGGACAGACATTCTATGGCTACACCTTC. This codes for CAWSLGQTFYGYTF.

In this sample, this clone turned up once. This rearrangement joins TRBV19 to TRBJ1-1; 10 bases map to TRBD1. Germline CDR1 is LNHDA and CDR2 is SQIVND (reference sequence). The CDR3 is 15 amino acids. J lost 3 bases, V lost 4 bases, and 5 bases had no gene match. CDR3 nucleotides: TGTGCCAGTAGTAGGACAGGGGGTGGAGACACTGAAGCTTTCTTT. Encoded protein: CASSRTGGGDTEAFF.

This clone has a single count. This sequence joins TRBV4-3 and TRBJ2-2, with 9 positions matching TRBD2. CDR3 length: 16 residues. Germline V lookup: CDR1 LGHNA, CDR2 YSLEER. The J segment lost 4 bases and the V segment lost 1 base, leaving 4 bases of the junction unmatched. The DNA for the CDR3 is TGCGCCAGCAGCCAAGGGTTTAGCGGGAGCACCGGGGAGCTGTTTTTT. This gives the protein CASSQGFSGSTGELFF.

V usage is TRBV5-1 and J usage is TRBJ2-7; 11 bases map to TRBD2. Germline CDR1 and CDR2: SGHRS and YFSETQ. V was clipped by 1 base and J by 0 bases; unmatched bases: 9. The CDR3 is 18 amino acids. The CDR3 DNA sequence: TGCGCCAGCAGCTTGTTATCTAGCGGGAGGCACAGCTCCTACGAGCAGTACTTC. This encodes CASSLLSSGRHSSYEQYF.

Points on this clone: The sample has other DNA sequences that encode this CDR3 too. The chain employs TRBV18 and TRBJ2-7; 7 bases match TRBD1. Germline V CDR1 and CDR2: KGHSH, LQKENI. The CDR3 is made up of 14 amino acids. V gave up 6 bases and J gave up 0 bases; unmatched junction bases: 5. The CDR3, as DNA: TGTGCCAGCTCCCCGGACAGGCGCTCCTACGAGCAGTACTTC. This codes for CASSPDRRSYEQYF.

The V call is TRBV14, the J call TRBJ1-3; 8 nucleotides line up with TRBD1. This CDR3 is 18 amino acids long. In germline, CDR1 is SGHDN, CDR2 FVKESK. V trimming: 2 bases; J trimming: 0 bases; junction bases outside the gene matches: 9. The CDR3 nucleotides are TGTGCCAGCAGCCAAAGGACAGGGCGGACTTACTCTGGAAACACCATATATTTT. It translates to CASSQRTGRTYSGNTIYF.

V gene TRBV2 combines with J gene TRBJ1-2; TRBD1 agrees at 8 bases. The germline V gene encodes CDR1 SNHLY and CDR2 FYNNEI. The CDR3 loop spans 14 amino acids. Germline trimming cut 7 bases from V and 2 bases from J; bases unmatched to any gene: 6. CDR3 residues: CASIRTGGNYGYTF. In nucleotides, the CDR3 is TGTGCCAGCATTCGTACAGGGGGAAACTATGGCTACACCTTC.

This clone was counted once. V is TRBV2 and J is TRBJ2-5; 7 nucleotides agree with TRBD1. The V gene end was trimmed by 8 bases and the J gene end by 5 bases; junction bases not matched to a gene: 2. Germline values: CDR1 SNHLY, CDR2 FYNNEI. This CDR3 region has 11 residues. CDR3 DNA sequence: TGTGCCAGCCAGGGGGAGGAGACCCAGTACTTC. Its translation: CASQGEETQYF.

The V and J genes are TRBV9 and TRBJ1-4; D gene unclear. The CDR3 is made up of 14 amino acids. Germline assignment: CDR1 SGDLS and CDR2 YYNGEE. V lost 3 bases and J lost 7, with 13 bases in between. The CDR3 nucleotides are TGTGCCAGCAGCGCTACTTCGATGCCTGAAAAACTGTTTTTT. It is translated as CASSATSMPEKLFF.

About this clone: An end of the junction does not agree with germline; a read error may underlie this. The chain links TRBV7-9 to TRBJ1-2; D is perhaps TRBD1 (5 bases). Per the germline V gene, CDR1 is SEHNR and CDR2 is FQNEAQ (reference sequence). The CDR3 length is 14 residues. The CDR3 protein is CSSSQSGANYGYTF. The CDR3 region has the DNA TGTTCCAGCAGCCAGTCGGGGGCTAACTATGGCTACACCTTC.

The table lists this clone with a few counts. The chain couples TRBV7-9 to TRBJ1-3; the D is unclear. Between the trimmed V and J ends, which lost 0 bases and 4 bases, there was a span of 10 bases. The CDR3 consists of 15 residues. Germline V gene data show CDR1 as SEHNR and CDR2 as FQNEAQ (reference sequence). The CDR3 bases are TGTGCCAGCAGCTTAGCGGGCCCAGGAGGAAACACCATATATTTT. Translating it yields CASSLAGPGGNTIYF.

This chain uses TRBV6-1 with TRBJ1-1; no reliable D call. Trimming cost V 5 bases and J 0 bases, with 10 bases left between them. There are 14 residues in the CDR3. Germline assignment: CDR1 MNHNS and CDR2 SASEGT. The CDR3 nucleotides read TGTGCCAGCAGTTTTAGCATTATGAACACTGAAGCTTTCTTT. It translates to CASSFSIMNTEAFF.